Below are 10 T cell receptor beta chains sequenced from a single sample in a study of blood T cell repertoires in COVID-19. Data came from immunoSEQ multiplex PCR; TCRdb stores just in-frame clones and leaves some out. This table holds hundreds of thousands of clones, roughly nine tenths found once. The sample taken for sequencing was peripheral blood. These receptors were obtained from a woman aged 45-65 years with COVID-19, enrolled during active disease.

The chain uses TRBV30 and TRBJ1-6, with D maybe TRBD1 (6 bases). Trimming took off 0 bases at V and 13 bases at J, with 19 bases between the two ends. Per the germline V gene, CDR1 is GTSNPN and CDR2 is SVGIG (reference sequence). The length of the CDR3 is 15 residues. In DNA, the CDR3 is TGTGCCTGGAGTGTGGGGGGGGCGAATAGTATGCCCCTCCACTTT. Its translation: CAWSVGGANSMPLHF.

The genes are TRBV4-1 and TRBJ1-4; the match to TRBD1 covers 7 bases. The V and J ends lost 4 bases and 6 bases, in that order; junction bases with no gene match: 14. The CDR3 length is 17 residues. Germline lookup yields CDR1 MGHRA and CDR2 YSYEKL. The CDR3 DNA sequence: TGCGCCAGCAGCCGAACCAAAAGGGGGCGACCCTATGAAAAACTGTTTTTT. Amino acid sequence: CASSRTKRGRPYEKLFF.

This chain connects TRBV5-1 to TRBJ2-1; 7 nucleotides align to TRBD2. The germline V gene has CDR1 SGHRS and CDR2 YFSETQ. The trim removed 0 bases at V and 3 bases at J, leaving 3 bases unmatched. The CDR3 runs to 15 residues. DNA for the CDR3: TGCGCCAGCAGCTTGGAGCGCGGGGGCTACAATGAGCAGTTCTTC. This gives the protein CASSLERGGYNEQFF.

This chain joins TRBV5-1 and TRBJ2-7, with a weak D call TRBD2 (5 bases). Germline CDR1 is SGHRS and CDR2 is YFSETQ. With 9 bases removed from V and 6 bases from J, the gap between germline ends came to 19 bases. This CDR3 has 13 amino acids. The chain's CDR3 is CATGPGNGGEQYF. The CDR3 coding sequence is TGCGCCACAGGTCCGGGTAACGGAGGCGAGCAGTACTTC.

The CDR3 protein is CASSLGHLGSYEQYF. The CDR3 DNA reads TGCGCCAGCAGCTTGGGACATTTGGGCTCCTACGAGCAGTACTTC. The rearrangement uses TRBV5-1 and TRBJ2-7; D not certain. Trimming stripped 0 bases from V and 0 bases from J, with 10 bases between. Germline V gene sequence: CDR1 SGHRS, CDR2 YFSETQ. This CDR3 comprises 15 residues. Full variable domain (missing parts from reference TRBV5-1 and TRBJ2-7): KAGVTQTPRYLIKTRGQQVTLSCSPISGHRSVSWYQQTPGQGLQFLFEYFSETQRNKGNFPGRFSGRQFSNSRSEMNVSTLELGDSALYLCASSLGHLGSYEQYFGPGTRLTVT.

V usage is TRBV3-1 (or the pseudogene TRBV3-2) and J usage is TRBJ2-5, with TRBD2 matching 11 bases. Germline lookup yields CDR1 LGHDT and CDR2 YNNKEL (reference sequence). With V trimmed by 7 bases and J by 3 bases, 4 bases remained unmatched. The CDR3 totals 14 residues. CDR3 amino acids: CASNTLAGEETQYF. CDR3 coding DNA: TGTGCCAGCAACACACTAGCGGGGGAAGAGACCCAGTACTTC.

The chain uses TRBV11-2 and TRBJ1-1; 9 bases are a match to TRBD1. The V gene end was trimmed by 3 bases and the J gene end by 4 bases; junction bases not matched to a gene: 6. The CDR3 consists of 15 residues. Germline lookup yields CDR1 SGHAT and CDR2 FQNNGV. CDR3 coding DNA: TGTGCCAGCAGCTTCGGGACAGGGATCCCCACTGAAGCTTTCTTT. Residues: CASSFGTGIPTEAFF. Filled out from reference TRBV11-2 and TRBJ1-1, the complete variable domain reads EAGVAQSPRYKIIEKRQSVAFWCNPISGHATLYWYQQILGQGPKLLIQFQNNGVVDDSQLPKDRFSAERLKGVDSTLKIQPAKLEDSAVYLCASSFGTGIPTEAFFGQGTRLTVV.

V gene TRBV9 combines with J gene TRBJ1-2; D is unclear. Germline V gene data show CDR1 as SGDLS and CDR2 as YYNGEE. CDR3 size: 15 residues. V was pared by 1 base and J by 4 bases, with 14 bases between. The CDR3 is CASSVPPTSTYGYTF. CDR3 nucleotide sequence: TGTGCCAGCAGCGTACCACCGACAAGTACCTATGGCTACACCTTC. The entire variable domain, with the rest obtained from reference TRBV9 and TRBJ1-2, is as follows: DSGVTQTPKHLITATGQRVTLRCSPRSGDLSVYWYQQSLDQGLQFLIQYYNGEERAKGNILERFSAQQFPDLHSELNLSSLELGDSALYFCASSVPPTSTYGYTFGSGTRLTVV.

The V and J genes are TRBV14 and TRBJ2-7, with 9 bases aligning to TRBD1. CDR1 is SGHDN and CDR2 is FVKESK in the germline V gene. There are 15 residues in the CDR3. J was trimmed by 5 bases and V by 1 base; bases with no gene match: 6. The CDR3 bases are TGTGCCAGCAGCCAAGTCGGGACAGGGTACAACGAGCAGTACTTC. It translates to CASSQVGTGYNEQYF. Full variable domain (missing parts from reference TRBV14 and TRBJ2-7): EAGVTQFPSHSVIEKGQTVTLRCDPISGHDNLYWYRRVMGKEIKFLLHFVKESKQDESGMPNNRFLAERTGGTYSTLKVQPAELEDSGVYFCASSQVGTGYNEQYFGPGTRLTVT.

The count of this clone is one. The chain uses TRBV9 and TRBJ2-7, with TRBD1 matching 9 bases. Germline loops: CDR1 SGDLS, CDR2 YYNGEE. V gave up 3 bases and J gave up 4 bases; unmatched junction bases: 5. This CDR3 has 14 residues. For the CDR3, the DNA is TGTGCCAGCAGCGAGCGGGACAGGGATTACGAGCAGTACTTC. Translation gives CASSERDRDYEQYF.